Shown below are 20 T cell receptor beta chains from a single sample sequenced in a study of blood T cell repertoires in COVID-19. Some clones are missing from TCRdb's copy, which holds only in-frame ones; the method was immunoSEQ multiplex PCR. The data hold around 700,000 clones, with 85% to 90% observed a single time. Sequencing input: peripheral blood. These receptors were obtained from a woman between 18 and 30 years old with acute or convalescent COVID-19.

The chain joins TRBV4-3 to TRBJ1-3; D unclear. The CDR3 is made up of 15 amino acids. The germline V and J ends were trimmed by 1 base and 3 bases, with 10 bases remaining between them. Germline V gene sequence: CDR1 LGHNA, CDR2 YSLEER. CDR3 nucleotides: TGCGCCAGCAGCCAAGGTGTTAGGAGTGGAAACACCATATATTTT. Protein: CASSQGVRSGNTIYF.

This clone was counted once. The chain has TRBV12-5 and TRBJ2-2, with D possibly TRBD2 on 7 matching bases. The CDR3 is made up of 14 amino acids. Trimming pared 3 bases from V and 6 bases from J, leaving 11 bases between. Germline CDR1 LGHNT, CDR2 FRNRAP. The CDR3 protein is CASGLGGASGELFF. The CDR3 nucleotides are TGTGCTAGTGGTTTAGGGGGGGCATCCGGGGAGCTGTTTTTT.

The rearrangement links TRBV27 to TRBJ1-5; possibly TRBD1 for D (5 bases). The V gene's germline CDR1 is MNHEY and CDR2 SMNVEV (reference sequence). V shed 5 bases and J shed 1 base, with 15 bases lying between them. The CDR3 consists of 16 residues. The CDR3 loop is CASSNRPAGSNQPQHF. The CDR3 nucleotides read TGTGCCAGCAGTAACCGCCCAGCAGGGAGCAATCAGCCCCAGCATTTT.

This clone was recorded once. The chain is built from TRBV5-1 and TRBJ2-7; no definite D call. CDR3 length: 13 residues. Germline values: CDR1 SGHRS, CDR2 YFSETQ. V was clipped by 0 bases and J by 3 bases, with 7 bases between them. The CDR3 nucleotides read TGCGCCAGCAGCTTGGTGCCCAGCTACGAGCAGTACTTC. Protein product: CASSLVPSYEQYF.

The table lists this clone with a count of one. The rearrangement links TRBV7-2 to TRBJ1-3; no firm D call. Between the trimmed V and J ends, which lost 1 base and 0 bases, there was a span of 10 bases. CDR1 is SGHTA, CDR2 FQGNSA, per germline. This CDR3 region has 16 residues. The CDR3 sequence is CASSLERQSSGNTIYF. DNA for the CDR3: TGTGCCAGCAGCTTAGAGCGGCAGAGCTCTGGAAACACCATATATTTT.

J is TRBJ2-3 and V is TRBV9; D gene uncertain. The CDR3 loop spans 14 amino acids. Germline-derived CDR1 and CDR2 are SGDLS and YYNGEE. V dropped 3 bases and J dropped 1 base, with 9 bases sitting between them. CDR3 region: CASSARVGTDTQYF. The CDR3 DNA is TGTGCCAGCAGCGCCCGCGTTGGCACAGATACGCAGTATTTT.

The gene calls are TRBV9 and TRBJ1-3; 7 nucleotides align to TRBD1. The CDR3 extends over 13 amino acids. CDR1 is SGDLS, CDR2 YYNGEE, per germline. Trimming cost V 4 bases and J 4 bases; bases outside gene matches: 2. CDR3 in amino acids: CASSRQGGNTIYF. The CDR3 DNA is TGTGCCAGCAGCAGACAGGGCGGAAACACCATATATTTT.

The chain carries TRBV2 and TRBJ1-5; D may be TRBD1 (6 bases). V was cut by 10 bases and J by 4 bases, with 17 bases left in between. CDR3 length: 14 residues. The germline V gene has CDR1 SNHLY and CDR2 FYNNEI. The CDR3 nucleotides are TGTGCCACCGCGGGCAGGGGAGCAAATCAGCCCCAGCATTTT. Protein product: CATAGRGANQPQHF.

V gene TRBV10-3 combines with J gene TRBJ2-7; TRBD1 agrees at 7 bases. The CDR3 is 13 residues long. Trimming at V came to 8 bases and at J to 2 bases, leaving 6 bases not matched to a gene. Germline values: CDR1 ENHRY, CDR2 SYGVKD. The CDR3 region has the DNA TGTGCCATCTCCCCGACAGGGACCTACGAGCAGTACTTC. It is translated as CAISPTGTYEQYF.

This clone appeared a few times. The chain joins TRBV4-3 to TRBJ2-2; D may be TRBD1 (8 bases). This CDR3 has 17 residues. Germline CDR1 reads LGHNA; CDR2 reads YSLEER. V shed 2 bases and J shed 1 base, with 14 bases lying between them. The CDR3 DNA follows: TGCGCCAGCAGCCAACTGGACAGGGAGGGGAACACCGGGGAGCTGTTTTTT. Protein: CASSQLDREGNTGELFF.

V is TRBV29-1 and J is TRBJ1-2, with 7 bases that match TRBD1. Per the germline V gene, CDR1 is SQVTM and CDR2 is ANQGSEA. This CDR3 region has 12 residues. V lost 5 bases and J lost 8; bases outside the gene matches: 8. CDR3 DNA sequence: TGCAGCGTTACGGGACAGTCCCTCGGCTACACCTTC. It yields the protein CSVTGQSLGYTF.

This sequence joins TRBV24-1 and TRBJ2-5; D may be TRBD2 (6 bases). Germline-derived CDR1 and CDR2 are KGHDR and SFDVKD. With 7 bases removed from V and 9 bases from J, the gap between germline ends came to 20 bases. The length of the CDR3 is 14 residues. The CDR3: CATSGNGTWGSQYF. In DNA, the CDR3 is TGTGCCACCAGCGGAAACGGGACTTGGGGCTCCCAGTACTTC.

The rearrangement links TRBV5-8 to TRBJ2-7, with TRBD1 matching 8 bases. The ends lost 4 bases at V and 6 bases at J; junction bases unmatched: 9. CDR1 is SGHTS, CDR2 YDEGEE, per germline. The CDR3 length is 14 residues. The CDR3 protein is CASSAGTGHGEQYF. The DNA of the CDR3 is TGTGCCAGCAGCGCGGGGACAGGCCACGGCGAGCAGTACTTC.

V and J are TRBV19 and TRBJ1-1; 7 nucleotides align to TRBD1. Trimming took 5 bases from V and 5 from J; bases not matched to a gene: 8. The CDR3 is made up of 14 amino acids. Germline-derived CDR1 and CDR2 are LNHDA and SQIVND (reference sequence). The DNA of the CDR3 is TGTGCCAGTAGTCCCACGACAGGGTTTACTGAAGCTTTCTTT. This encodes CASSPTTGFTEAFF.

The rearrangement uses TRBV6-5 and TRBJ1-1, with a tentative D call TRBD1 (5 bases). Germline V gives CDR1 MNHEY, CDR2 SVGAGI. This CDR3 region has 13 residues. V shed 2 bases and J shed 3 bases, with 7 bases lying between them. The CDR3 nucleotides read TGTGCCAGCAGTTACGGGACTTACACTGAAGCTTTCTTT. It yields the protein CASSYGTYTEAFF.

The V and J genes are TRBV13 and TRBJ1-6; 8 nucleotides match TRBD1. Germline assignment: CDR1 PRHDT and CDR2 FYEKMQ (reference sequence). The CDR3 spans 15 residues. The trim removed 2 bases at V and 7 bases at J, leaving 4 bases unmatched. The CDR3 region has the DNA TGTGCCAGCAGCTTAAGTGGACAGGGAAATTCACCCCTCCACTTT. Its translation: CASSLSGQGNSPLHF.

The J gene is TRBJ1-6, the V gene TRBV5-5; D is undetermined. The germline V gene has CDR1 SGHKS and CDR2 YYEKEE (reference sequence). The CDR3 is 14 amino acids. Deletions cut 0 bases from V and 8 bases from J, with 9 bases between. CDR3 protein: CASSLGPVDSPLHF. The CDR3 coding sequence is TGTGCCAGCAGCTTGGGGCCAGTGGATTCACCCCTCCACTTT. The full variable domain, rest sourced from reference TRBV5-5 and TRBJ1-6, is DAGVTQSPTHLIKTRGQQVTLRCSPISGHKSVSWYQQVLGQGPQFIFQYYEKEERGRGNFPDRFSARQFPNYSSELNVNALLLGDSALYLCASSLGPVDSPLHFGNGTRLTVT.

The CDR3 reads CASSLVAEYGYTF. Written as DNA, the CDR3 is TGCGCCAGCAGCTTGGTTGCGGAGTATGGCTACACCTTC. The chain recombines TRBV5-1 with TRBJ1-2; D uncertain. Germline V gene data show CDR1 as SGHRS and CDR2 as YFSETQ. The length of the CDR3 is 13 residues. V lost 0 bases, J lost 5 bases, and 8 bases lay in between. The complete variable domain, with remaining parts taken from reference TRBV5-1 and TRBJ1-2, reads KAGVTQTPRYLIKTRGQQVTLSCSPISGHRSVSWYQQTPGQGLQFLFEYFSETQRNKGNFPGRFSGRQFSNSRSEMNVSTLELGDSALYLCASSLVAEYGYTFGSGTRLTVV.

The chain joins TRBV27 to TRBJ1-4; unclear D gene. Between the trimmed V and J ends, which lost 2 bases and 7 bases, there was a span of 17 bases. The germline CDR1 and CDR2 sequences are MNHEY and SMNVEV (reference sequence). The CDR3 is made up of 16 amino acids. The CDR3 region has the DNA TGTGCCAGCAGTTTAAGCCCCGGCGGGGATGGTGAAAAACTGTTTTTT. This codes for CASSLSPGGDGEKLFF.

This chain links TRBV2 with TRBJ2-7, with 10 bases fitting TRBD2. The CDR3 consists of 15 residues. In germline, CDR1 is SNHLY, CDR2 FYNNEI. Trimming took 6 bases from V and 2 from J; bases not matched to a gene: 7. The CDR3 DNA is TGTGCCAGCAGGGCCGGGACTAGCGTCCCCTACGAGCAGTACTTC. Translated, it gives CASRAGTSVPYEQYF.